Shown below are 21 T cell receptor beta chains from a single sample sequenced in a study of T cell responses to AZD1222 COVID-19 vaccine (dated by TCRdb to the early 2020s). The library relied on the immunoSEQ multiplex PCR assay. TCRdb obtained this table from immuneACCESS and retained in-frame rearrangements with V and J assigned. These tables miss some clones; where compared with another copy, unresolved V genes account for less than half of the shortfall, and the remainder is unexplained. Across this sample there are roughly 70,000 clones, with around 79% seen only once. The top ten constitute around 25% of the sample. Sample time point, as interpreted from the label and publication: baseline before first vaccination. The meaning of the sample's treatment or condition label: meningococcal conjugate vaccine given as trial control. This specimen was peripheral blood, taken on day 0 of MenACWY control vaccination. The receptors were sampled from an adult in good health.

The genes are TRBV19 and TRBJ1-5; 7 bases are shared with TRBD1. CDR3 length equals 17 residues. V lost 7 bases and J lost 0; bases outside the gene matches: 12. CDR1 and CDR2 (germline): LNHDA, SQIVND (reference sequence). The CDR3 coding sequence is TGTGCCAGTAACTCTCCTTTCAGGGGGATTAGCAATCAGCCCCAGCATTTT. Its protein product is CASNSPFRGISNQPQHF.

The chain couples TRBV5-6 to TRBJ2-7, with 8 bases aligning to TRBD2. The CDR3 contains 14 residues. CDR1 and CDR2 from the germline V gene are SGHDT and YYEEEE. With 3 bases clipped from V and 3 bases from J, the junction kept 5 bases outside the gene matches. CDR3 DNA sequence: TGTGCCAGCAGCTCTGGCGGGACTAGCTACGAGCAGTACTTC. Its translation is CASSSGGTSYEQYF.

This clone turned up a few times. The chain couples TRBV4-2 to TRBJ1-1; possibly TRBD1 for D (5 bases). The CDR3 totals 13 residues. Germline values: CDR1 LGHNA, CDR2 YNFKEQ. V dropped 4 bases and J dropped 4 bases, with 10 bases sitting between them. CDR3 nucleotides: TGTGCCAGCAGCCTGGGGCGAAGCACTGAAGCTTTCTTT. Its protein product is CASSLGRSTEAFF.

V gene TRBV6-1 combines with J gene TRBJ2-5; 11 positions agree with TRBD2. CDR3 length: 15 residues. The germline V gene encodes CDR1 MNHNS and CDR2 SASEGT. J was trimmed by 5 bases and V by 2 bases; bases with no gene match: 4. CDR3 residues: CASSERWTSGETQYF. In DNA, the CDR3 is TGTGCCAGCAGTGAAAGGTGGACTAGCGGGGAGACCCAGTACTTC.

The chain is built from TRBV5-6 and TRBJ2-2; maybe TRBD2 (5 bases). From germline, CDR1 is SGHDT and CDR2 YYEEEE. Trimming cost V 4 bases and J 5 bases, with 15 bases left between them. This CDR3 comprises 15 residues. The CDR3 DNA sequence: TGTGCCAGCAGCCGAGTCGGGGTCGAGACCGGGGAGCTGTTTTTT. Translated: CASSRVGVETGELFF.

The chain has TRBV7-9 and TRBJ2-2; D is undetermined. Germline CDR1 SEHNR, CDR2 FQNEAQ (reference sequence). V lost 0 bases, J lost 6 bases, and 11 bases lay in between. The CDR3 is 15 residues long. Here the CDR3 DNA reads TGTGCCAGCAGCTTAGCCCACCCCACCGCCGGGGAGCTGTTTTTT. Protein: CASSLAHPTAGELFF.

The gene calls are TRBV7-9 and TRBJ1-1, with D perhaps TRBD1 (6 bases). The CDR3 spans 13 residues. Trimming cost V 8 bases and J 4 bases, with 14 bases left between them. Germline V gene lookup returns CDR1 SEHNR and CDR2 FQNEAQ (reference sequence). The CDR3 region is CASGTGQITEAFF. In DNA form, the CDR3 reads TGTGCCAGCGGTACCGGACAGATCACTGAAGCTTTCTTT.

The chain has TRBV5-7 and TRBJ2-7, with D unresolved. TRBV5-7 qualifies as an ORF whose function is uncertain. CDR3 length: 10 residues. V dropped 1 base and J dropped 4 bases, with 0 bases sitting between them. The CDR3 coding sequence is TGTGCCAGCAGCTTGTACGAGCAGTACTTC. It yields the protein CASSLYEQYF.

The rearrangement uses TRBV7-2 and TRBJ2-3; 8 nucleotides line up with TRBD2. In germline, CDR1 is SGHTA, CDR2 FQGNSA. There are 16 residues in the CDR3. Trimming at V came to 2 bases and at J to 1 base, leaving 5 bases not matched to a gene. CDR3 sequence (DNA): TGTGCCAGCAGCTTATTAGGTAGCGGGGGCACAGATACGCAGTATTTT. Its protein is CASSLLGSGGTDTQYF.

The CDR3 sequence is CASHKLPGTGLFYEQYF. CDR3 DNA: TGTGCCAGCCATAAACTCCCCGGGACAGGCTTGTTCTACGAGCAGTACTTC. The rearrangement links TRBV5-6 to TRBJ2-7; 8 nucleotides agree with TRBD1. The CDR3 has 17 amino acids. V lost 7 bases and J lost 3; bases outside the gene matches: 18. Germline V lookup: CDR1 SGHDT, CDR2 YYEEEE.

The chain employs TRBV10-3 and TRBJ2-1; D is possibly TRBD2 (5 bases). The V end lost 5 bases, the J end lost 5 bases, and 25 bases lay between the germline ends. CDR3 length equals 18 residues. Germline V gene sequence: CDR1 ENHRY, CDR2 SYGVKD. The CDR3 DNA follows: TGTGCCATCAGTCAACGGAAGAGTCAAGGGCGGGTGAACAATGAGCAGTTCTTC. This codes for CAISQRKSQGRVNNEQFF.

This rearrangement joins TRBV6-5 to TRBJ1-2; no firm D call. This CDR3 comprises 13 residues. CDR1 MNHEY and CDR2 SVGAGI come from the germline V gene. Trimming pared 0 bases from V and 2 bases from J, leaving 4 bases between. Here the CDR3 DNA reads TGTGCCAGCAGTTACTCGAGAAACTATGGCTACACCTTC. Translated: CASSYSRNYGYTF.

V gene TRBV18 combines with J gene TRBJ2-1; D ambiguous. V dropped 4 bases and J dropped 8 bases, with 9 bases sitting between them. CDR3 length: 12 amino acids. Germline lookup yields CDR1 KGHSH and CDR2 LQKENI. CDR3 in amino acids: CASSLDGHEQFF. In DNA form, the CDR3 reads TGTGCCAGCTCACTGGACGGCCATGAGCAGTTCTTC.

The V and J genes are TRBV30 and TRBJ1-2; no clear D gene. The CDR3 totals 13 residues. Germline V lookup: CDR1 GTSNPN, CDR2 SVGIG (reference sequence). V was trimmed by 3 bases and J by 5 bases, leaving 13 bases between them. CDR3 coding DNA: TGTGCCTGGAGCCGTAGTAGGGTGTATGGCTACACCTTC. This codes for CAWSRSRVYGYTF.

The CDR3, as DNA: TGTGCCAGCAGCTTAGTGACAGGGAACAACTATGGCTACACCTTC. Translated: CASSLVTGNNYGYTF. V and J are TRBV7-2 and TRBJ1-2, with 7 bases lining up with TRBD1. V lost 1 base and J lost 2; bases outside the gene matches: 4. This CDR3 is built from 15 residues. Germline V lookup: CDR1 SGHTA, CDR2 FQGNSA.

CDR3 coding DNA: TGTGCCAGTAGTAGAGGGCTAGACTATTTCACCGGGGAGCTGTTTTTT. It is translated as CASSRGLDYFTGELFF. The chain links TRBV19 to TRBJ2-2, with D possibly being TRBD2 (5 bases). Germline V gives CDR1 LNHDA, CDR2 SQIVND (reference sequence). V dropped 4 bases and J dropped 4 bases, with 16 bases sitting between them. CDR3 size: 16 residues.

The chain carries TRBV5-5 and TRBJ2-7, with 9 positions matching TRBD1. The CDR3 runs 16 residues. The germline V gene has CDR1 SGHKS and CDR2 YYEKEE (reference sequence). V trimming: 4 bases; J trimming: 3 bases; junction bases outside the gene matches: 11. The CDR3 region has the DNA TGTGCCAGCAGCCCGGGACAGGGAACCTCCGACTACGAGCAGTACTTC. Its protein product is CASSPGQGTSDYEQYF.

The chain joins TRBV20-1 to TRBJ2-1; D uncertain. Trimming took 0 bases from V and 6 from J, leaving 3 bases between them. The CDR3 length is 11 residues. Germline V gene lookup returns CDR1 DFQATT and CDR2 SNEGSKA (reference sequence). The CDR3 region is CSARDLNEQFF. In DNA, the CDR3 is TGCAGTGCTAGAGATCTCAATGAGCAGTTCTTC.

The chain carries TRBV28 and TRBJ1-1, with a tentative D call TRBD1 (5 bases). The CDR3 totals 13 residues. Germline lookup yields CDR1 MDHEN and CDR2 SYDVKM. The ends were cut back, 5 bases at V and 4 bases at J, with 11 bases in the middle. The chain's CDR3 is CASSQGRGTEAFF. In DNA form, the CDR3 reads TGTGCCAGCAGTCAAGGGAGGGGCACTGAAGCTTTCTTT.

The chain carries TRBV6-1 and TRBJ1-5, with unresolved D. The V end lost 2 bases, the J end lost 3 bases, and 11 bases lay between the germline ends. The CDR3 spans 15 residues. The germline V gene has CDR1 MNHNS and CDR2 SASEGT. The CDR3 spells CASSETSQNNQPQHF. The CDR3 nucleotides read TGTGCCAGCAGTGAAACCTCACAAAACAATCAGCCCCAGCATTTT.

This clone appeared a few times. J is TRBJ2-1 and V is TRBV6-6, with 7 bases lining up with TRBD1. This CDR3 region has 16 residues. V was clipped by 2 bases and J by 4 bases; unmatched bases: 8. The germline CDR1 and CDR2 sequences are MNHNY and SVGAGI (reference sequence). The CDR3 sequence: CASSYRDSPAYNEQFF. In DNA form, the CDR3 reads TGTGCCAGCAGTTACCGGGACAGCCCAGCGTACAATGAGCAGTTCTTC.